This T cell receptor beta chain was obtained from a study of cytomegalovirus exposure and HLA in healthy donors. The PCR was carried out with 60 Vbeta primers and 13 Jbeta primers. Generated by immunoSEQ multiplex PCR, the TCRdb table keeps only in-frame clones and is missing some. The sample has roughly 200,000 clones; roughly a tenth are singletons. CDR3 length: 17 amino acids. Per the germline V gene, CDR1 is SGHTA and CDR2 is FQGNSA. Trimming left V 5 bases short and J 7 bases short, with 24 bases between. A note on this clone: The antigen remains unidentified.

General study results and limits: The classifier reportedly diagnosed cytomegalovirus status with high specificity and sensitivity. Rarity characterized most TCR sequences, yet some public TCRs appeared in many donors.

The specimen sequenced was PBMCs. The TCR originated in a woman in her 30s in good health and CMV-seropositive. The genes are TRBV7-2 and TRBJ2-1, with D maybe TRBD2 (6 bases). The CDR3 spells CASSLLGPSVKWNEQFF. The CDR3, as DNA: TGTGCCAGCAGCCTCCTAGGCCCTAGCGTCAAATGGAATGAGCAGTTCTTC.